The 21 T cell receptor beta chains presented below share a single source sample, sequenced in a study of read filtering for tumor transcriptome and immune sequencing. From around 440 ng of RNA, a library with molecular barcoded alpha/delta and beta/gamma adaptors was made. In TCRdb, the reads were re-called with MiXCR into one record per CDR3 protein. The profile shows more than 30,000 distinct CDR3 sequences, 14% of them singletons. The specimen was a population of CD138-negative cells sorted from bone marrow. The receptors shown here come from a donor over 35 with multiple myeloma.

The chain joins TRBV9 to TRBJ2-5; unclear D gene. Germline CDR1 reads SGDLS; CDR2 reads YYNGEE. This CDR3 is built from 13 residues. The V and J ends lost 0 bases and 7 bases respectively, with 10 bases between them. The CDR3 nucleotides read TGTGCCAGCAGCGTAGGTAATTCTGCGACCCAGTACTTC. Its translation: CASSVGNSATQYF.

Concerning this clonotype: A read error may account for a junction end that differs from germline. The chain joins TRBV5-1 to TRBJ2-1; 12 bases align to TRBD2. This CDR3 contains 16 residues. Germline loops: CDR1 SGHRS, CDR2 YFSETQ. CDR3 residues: CTSSPRTSGEGNEQSF. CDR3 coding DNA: TGCACCAGCAGCCCCAGGACTAGCGGGGAAGGCAATGAGCAGTCCTTC.

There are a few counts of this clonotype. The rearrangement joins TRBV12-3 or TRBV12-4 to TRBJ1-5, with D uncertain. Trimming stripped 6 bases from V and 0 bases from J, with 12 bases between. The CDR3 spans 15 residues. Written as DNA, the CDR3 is TGTGCCAGCAGGGGAGGATGGCTTAGCAATCAGCCCCAGCATTTT. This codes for CASRGGWLSNQPQHF.

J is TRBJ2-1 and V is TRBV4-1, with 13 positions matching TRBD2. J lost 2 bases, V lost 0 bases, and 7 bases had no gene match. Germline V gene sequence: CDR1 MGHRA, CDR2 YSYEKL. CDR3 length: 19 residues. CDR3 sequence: CASSQDPGLAGPAYNEQFF. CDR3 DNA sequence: TGCGCCAGCAGCCAAGATCCGGGACTAGCGGGGCCGGCCTACAATGAGCAGTTCTTC.

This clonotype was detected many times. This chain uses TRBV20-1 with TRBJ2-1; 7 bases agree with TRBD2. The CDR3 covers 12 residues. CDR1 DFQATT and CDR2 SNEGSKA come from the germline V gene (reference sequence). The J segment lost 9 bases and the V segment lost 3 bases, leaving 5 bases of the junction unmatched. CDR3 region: CSARSGGAEQFF. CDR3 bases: TGCAGTGCTAGGTCGGGGGGAGCTGAGCAGTTCTTC.

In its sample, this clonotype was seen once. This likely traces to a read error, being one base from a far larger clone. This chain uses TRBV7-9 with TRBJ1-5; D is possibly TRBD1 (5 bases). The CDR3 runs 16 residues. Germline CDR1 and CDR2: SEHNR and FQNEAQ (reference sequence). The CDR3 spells CARSLEVAGNNQPQHF. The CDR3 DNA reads TGTGCCCGCAGCTTAGAAGTGGCAGGGAATAATCAGCCCCAGCATTTT.

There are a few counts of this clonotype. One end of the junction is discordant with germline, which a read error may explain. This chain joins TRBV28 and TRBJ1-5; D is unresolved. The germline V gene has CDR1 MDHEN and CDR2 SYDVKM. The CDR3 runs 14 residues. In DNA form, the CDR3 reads TGTGCCAGCAGTAGGACGGCCGGCAGTCAGCCCCAGCGTTTT. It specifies CASSRTAGSQPQRF.

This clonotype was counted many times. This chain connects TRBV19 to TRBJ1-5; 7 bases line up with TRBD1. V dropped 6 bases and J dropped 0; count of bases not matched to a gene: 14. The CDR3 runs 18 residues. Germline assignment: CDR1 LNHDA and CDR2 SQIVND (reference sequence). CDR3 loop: CASSTPGQSLYSNQPQHF. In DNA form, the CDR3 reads TGTGCCAGTAGCACACCGGGACAGTCCTTATATAGCAATCAGCCCCAGCATTTT.

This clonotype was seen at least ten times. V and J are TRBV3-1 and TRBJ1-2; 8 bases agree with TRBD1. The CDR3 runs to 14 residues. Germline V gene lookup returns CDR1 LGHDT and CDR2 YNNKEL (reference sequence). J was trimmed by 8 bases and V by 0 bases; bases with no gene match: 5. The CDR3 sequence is CASSQEGTGRGYTF. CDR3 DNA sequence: TGTGCCAGCAGCCAAGAAGGGACAGGAAGAGGCTACACCTTC.

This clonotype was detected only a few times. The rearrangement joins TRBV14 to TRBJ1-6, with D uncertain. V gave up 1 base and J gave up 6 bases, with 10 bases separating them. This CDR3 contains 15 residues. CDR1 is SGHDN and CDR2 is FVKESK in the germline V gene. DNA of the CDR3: TGTGCCAGCAGCCAAGTTGAGGGAATTAATTCACCCCTCCACTTT. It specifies CASSQVEGINSPLHF.

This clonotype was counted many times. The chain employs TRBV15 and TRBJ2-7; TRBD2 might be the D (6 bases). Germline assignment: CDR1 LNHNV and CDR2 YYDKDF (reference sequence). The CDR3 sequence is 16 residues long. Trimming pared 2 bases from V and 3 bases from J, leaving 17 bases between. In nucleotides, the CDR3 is TGTGCCACCAGCAGATCCCTGGTTCCGGGAGACTACGAGCAGTACTTC. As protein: CATSRSLVPGDYEQYF.

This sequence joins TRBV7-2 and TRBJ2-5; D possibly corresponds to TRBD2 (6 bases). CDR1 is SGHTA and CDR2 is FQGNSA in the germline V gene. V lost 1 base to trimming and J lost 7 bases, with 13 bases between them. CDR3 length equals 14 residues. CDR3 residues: CASSLDGTPGTQYF. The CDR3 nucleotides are TGTGCCAGCAGCTTAGATGGGACTCCTGGGACCCAGTACTTC.

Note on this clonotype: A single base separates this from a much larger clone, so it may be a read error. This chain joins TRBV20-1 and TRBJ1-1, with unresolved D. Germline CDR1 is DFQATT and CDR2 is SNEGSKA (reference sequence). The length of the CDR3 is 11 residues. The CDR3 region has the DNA TGCAGTGCCCCTTTGCACACTGAAGCTCTCTTT. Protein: CSAPLHTEALF.

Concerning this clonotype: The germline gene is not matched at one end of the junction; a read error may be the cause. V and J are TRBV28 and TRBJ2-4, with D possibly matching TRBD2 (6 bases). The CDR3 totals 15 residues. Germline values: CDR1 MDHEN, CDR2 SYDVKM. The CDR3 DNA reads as TGTGCCAGTAGTTTCGGGCCAGCGGGCAAAAACATTCAGTACTTC. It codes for CASSFGPAGKNIQYF.

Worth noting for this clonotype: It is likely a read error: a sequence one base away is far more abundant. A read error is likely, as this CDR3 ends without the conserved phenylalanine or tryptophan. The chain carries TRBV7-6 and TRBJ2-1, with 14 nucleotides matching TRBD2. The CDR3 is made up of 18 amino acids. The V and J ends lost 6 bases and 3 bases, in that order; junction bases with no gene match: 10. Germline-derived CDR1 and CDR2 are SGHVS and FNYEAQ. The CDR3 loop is CASRGETGLAGDYNEQFL. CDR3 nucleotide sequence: TGTGCCAGCAGAGGGGAGACGGGACTAGCGGGGGACTACAATGAGCAGTTCCTC.

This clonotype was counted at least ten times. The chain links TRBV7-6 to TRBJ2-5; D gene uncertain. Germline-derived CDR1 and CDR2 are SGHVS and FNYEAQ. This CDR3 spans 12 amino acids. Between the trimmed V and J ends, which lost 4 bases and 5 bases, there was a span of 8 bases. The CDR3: CASSSESETQYF. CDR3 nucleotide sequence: TGTGCCAGCAGCTCAGAATCTGAGACCCAGTACTTC.

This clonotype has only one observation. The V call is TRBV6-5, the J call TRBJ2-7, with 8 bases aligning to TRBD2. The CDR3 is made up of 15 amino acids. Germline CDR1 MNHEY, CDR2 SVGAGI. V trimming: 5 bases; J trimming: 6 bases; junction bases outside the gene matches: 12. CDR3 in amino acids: CASSTPRSGVIEQYF. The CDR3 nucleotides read TGTGCCAGCAGTACCCCGCGTAGCGGGGTAATCGAGCAGTACTTC.

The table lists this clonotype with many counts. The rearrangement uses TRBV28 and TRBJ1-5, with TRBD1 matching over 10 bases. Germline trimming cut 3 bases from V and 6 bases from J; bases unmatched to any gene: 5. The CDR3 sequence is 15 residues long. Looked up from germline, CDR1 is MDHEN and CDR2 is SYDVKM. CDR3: CASSLGTGEGQPQHF. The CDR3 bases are TGTGCCAGCAGTTTGGGGACAGGGGAGGGTCAGCCCCAGCATTTT.

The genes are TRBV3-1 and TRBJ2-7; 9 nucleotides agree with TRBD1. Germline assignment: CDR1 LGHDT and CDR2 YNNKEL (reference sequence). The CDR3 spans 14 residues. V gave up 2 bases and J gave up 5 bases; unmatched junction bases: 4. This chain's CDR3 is CASSQFGTGNEQYF. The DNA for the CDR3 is TGTGCCAGCAGCCAATTTGGGACAGGGAACGAGCAGTACTTC.

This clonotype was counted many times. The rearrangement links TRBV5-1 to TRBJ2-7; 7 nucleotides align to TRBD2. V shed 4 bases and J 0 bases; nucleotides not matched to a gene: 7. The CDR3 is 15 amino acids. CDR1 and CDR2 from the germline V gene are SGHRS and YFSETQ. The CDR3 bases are TGCGCCAGCAGCCCCTACCGGGACTACTCCTACGAGCAGTACTTC. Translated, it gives CASSPYRDYSYEQYF. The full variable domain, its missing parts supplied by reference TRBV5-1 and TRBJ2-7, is KAGVTQTPRYLIKTRGQQVTLSCSPISGHRSVSWYQQTPGQGLQFLFEYFSETQRNKGNFPGRFSGRQFSNSRSEMNVSTLELGDSALYLCASSPYRDYSYEQYFGPGTRLTVT.

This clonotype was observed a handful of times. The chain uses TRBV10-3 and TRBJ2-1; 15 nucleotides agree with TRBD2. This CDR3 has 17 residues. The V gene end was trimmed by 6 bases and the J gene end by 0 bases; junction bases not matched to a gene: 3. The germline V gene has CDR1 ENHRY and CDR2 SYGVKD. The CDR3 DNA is TGTGCCATCAGGGGACTAGCGGGGGGCGTCTCCTACAATGAGCAGTTCTTC. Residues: CAIRGLAGGVSYNEQFF.